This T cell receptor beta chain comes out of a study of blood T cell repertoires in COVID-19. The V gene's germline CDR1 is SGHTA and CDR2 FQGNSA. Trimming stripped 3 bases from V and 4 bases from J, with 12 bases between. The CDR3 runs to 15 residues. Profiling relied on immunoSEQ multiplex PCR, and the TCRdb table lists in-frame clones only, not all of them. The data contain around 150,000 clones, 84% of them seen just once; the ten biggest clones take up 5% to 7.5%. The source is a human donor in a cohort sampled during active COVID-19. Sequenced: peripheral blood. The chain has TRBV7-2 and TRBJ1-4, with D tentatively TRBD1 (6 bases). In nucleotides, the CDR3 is TGTGCCAGCAGCTTCGGATGGACAGTTAATGAAAAACTGTTTTTT. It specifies CASSFGWTVNEKLFF.